This T cell receptor beta chain appears in the sequencing data of a study of CD8 T cells in ankylosing spondylitis (dated by TCRdb to the late 2010s). A note on the overall study: To find TCR variants linked to disease, the study profiled T cell receptor beta repertoires in ankylosing spondylitis patients and healthy donors. The full study cohort comprised roughly 24 ankylosing spondylitis patients and 110 or so healthy donors. Peripheral blood samples were taken, and synovial fluid was additionally collected from ankylosing spondylitis patients. General study outcomes and caveats: Blood from ankylosing spondylitis patients appeared to be characterized by a TCR beta motif composed of under 10 highly homologous amino acid variants. A CD8+ phenotype was shown by the disease-linked clones, which were found at relatively low frequencies in peripheral blood. Some motif variants had previously been reported in the synovial fluid and blood of reactive arthritis patients, which suggests shared mechanisms of disease initiation. Significant enrichment of the disease-linked clones was reported in matched synovial fluid samples from ankylosing spondylitis patients.

With regard to this clonotype: What antigen it recognizes has not been identified. Per-base quality was not reported, and no clone a single base away is much larger than it.

CDR1 and CDR2, looked up from the germline V gene, are SGHTA and FQGTGA. The CDR3 runs 17 amino acids, cysteine and phenylalanine included. CDR3 DNA is the only sequence kept; it has 51 bases, read in frame from the first base. V drops 1 base and J drops 4 bases, leaving 16 bases in between. TCRdb names Illumina HiSeq 2500 as the instrument used. TCR beta libraries were prepared by quantitative 5'-RACE with molecular barcodes. As for how the authors treated the data: Disease-linked TCR variants were identified with a new computational method built on a probabilistic model of VDJ rearrangement. TCRdb passed the public sequencing reads through fastp at Q25 and MiXCR, retaining productive beta sequences. Each CDR3 protein gets just one entry, which takes the most common genes and DNA from the rows behind it. It is TCRdb's table, rather than the study itself, that gives the V and J calls and clone size. This sample lists 150,000 to 200,000 distinct CDR3 sequences; approximately 12% were detected once. The ten largest make up 9.5% to 12% of the sample.

The sample was blood, either unsorted or a sorted T cell fraction (not recorded which). The source of this sequence is a female donor with ankylosing spondylitis or in good health (not recorded which). The chain was built from TRBV7-3 and TRBJ2-2; the D gene is perhaps TRBD2, on 6 matching bases. The CDR3 protein sequence reads: CASSLIEGARGTGELFF. The nucleotides are TGTGCCAGCAGCTTAATTGAGGGAGCGCGGGGCACCGGGGAGCTGTTTTTT.